This T cell receptor beta chain was obtained from a study of vaccination and CD4 T cells after COVID-19. Study-level information: Diagnosis preceded the drawing of post-COVID samples by a median 101 days (range 35 to 161). General study findings and limits: A median of roughly 87% of reactive clones, in convalescent patients, became evident only post-vaccination. Relatively few convalescent patients were studied, without early post-infection timepoints.

Germline-derived CDR1 and CDR2 are SEHNR and FQNEAQ (reference sequence). CDR3 size: 14 residues. V lost 4 bases to trimming and J lost 5 bases, with 14 bases between them. TCRdb reanalysed the PCR reads using MiXCR and keeps one entry per CDR3 protein. This table holds 15,000 to 25,000 distinct CDR3 sequences, 60% found once. A remark on this clonotype: Its antigen is still unknown.

V and J are TRBV7-9 and TRBJ1-1; D possibly corresponds to TRBD1 (5 bases). The input for sequencing was CD4+ T cells from blood, taken after SARS-CoV-2 vaccination. The sequence was obtained from a human donor who had recovered from COVID-19. CDR3 loop: CASSWGTGETEAFF. The CDR3 DNA follows: TGTGCCAGCAGCTGGGGGACGGGTGAGACTGAAGCTTTCTTT.